This TCR beta chain is drawn from a study of T cells in localized non-small cell lung cancer. The length of the CDR3 is 14 residues. Germline V gene data show CDR1 as MNHNS and CDR2 as SASEGT. V was shortened by 8 bases and J by 1 base, with 13 bases between the two germline ends. Profiled with immunoSEQ multiplex PCR; TCRdb holds only in-frame clones, not every one. The sample has some 17,000 clones, around 83% seen once. This TCR came from a male donor older than 55 with stage III lung adenocarcinoma. The chain couples TRBV6-1 to TRBJ2-3; possibly TRBD1 for D (5 bases). Here the sequenced sample was peripheral blood, taken before any cancer treatment. The CDR3, as DNA: TGTGCCAGCGGGTACATAGGGGGCACAGATACGCAGTATTTT. Its protein is CASGYIGGTDTQYF.